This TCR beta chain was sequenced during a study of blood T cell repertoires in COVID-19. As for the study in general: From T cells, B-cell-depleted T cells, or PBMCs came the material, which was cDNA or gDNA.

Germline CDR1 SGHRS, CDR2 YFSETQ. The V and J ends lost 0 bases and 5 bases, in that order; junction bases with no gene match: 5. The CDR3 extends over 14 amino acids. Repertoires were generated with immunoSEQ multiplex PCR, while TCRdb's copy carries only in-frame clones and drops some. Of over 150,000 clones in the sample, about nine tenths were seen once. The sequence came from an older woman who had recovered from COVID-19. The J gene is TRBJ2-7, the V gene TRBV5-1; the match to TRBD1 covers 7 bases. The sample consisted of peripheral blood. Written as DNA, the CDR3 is TGCGCCAGCAGCTTGGGACAGGGTCCAAACGAGCAGTACTTC. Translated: CASSLGQGPNEQYF. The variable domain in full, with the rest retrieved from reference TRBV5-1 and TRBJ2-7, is KAGVTQTPRYLIKTRGQQVTLSCSPISGHRSVSWYQQTPGQGLQFLFEYFSETQRNKGNFPGRFSGRQFSNSRSEMNVSTLELGDSALYLCASSLGQGPNEQYFGPGTRLTVT.